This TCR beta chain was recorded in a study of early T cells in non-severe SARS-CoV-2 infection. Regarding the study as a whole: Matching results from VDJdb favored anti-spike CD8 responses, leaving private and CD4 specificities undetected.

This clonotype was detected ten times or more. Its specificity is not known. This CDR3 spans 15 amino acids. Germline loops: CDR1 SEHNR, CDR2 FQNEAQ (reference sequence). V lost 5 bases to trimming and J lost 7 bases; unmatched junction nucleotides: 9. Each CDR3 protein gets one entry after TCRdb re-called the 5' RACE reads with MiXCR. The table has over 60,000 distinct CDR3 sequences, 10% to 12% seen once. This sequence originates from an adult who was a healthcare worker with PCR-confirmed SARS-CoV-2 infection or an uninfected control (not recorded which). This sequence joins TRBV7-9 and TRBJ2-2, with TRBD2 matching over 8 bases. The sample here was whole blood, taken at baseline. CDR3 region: CASSPWRGERGELFF. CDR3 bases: TGTGCCAGCAGCCCATGGCGGGGGGAGCGCGGGGAGCTGTTTTTT.